This T cell receptor beta chain appears in the sequencing data of a study of blood T cells in healthy people across ages. Isolation recovered at least 7 million PBMCs from every sample. For the second PCR, which ran for about 6 to 11 cycles, a sample-barcoded 5' primer and a J-beta primer mix were used. TCRdb analysed the 5' RACE reads with MiXCR anew, one entry per CDR3 protein. This table holds about 780,000 distinct CDR3 sequences, around a quarter found once. This sample also appeared in a second study, on T cells of mothers and their children. That report adds: RNA was extracted, and all of it went into cDNA synthesis at roughly 1.4 ug per 15 ul.

Sequencing was carried out using blood. This clonotype was sampled from a boy between 5 and 17 years old in good health.

The CDR3 nucleotides read TGCAGTGCCCTGCCCTTGGCTACTAATGAAAAACTGTTTTTT. This encodes CSALPLATNEKLFF. This chain joins TRBV20-1 and TRBJ1-4; no clear D gene. The V gene's germline CDR1 is DFQATT and CDR2 SNEGSKA (reference sequence). Trimming cost V 6 bases and J 2 bases, with 13 bases left between them. The CDR3 length is 14 residues.